One sample yielded the 21 T cell receptor beta chains listed below, sequenced in a study of blood T cell repertoires in COVID-19. The repertoire was sequenced with immunoSEQ multiplex PCR; TCRdb's copy has only in-frame clones and lacks some. The sample carries roughly 250,000 clones, about 88% recorded once. The sequenced sample consisted of peripheral blood. The receptors were sampled from a woman aged 40-49 years who had recovered from COVID-19.

This chain uses TRBV6-2 or TRBV6-3 with TRBJ2-7, with a tentative D call TRBD2 (5 bases). The V end was cut by 0 bases, the J end by 2 bases, with 14 bases between. Germline assignment: CDR1 MNHEY and CDR2 SVGEGT. The CDR3 covers 16 residues. CDR3 bases: TGTGCCAGCAGTTACTCGAACCGGACGAGGGCCTACGAGCAGTACTTC. This gives the protein CASSYSNRTRAYEQYF.

The V call is TRBV6-5, the J call TRBJ2-5; TRBD1 aligns across 7 bases. The CDR3 has 13 residues. Germline trimming cut 6 bases from V and 5 bases from J; bases unmatched to any gene: 6. The germline gives CDR1 MNHEY, CDR2 SVGAGI. The CDR3 reads CASRMTGQETQYF. CDR3 sequence (DNA): TGTGCCAGCAGAATGACAGGGCAGGAGACCCAGTACTTC.

The V gene is TRBV9, the J gene TRBJ2-7; D uncertain. Germline CDR1 is SGDLS and CDR2 is YYNGEE. The CDR3 has 12 amino acids. Trimming stripped 0 bases from V and 6 bases from J, with 7 bases between. The CDR3 DNA sequence: TGTGCCAGCAGCGTAGATAACGGCGAGCAGTACTTC. Encoded protein: CASSVDNGEQYF.

The CDR3 sequence: CASSIEGSGGANVLTF. CDR3 nucleotides: TGTGCCAGTAGTATAGAGGGGTCGGGAGGGGCCAACGTCCTGACTTTC. This rearrangement joins TRBV19 to TRBJ2-6, with D tentatively TRBD2 (5 bases). The CDR3 loop spans 16 amino acids. Germline V gene data show CDR1 as LNHDA and CDR2 as SQIVND (reference sequence). V gave up 0 bases and J gave up 4 bases, with 10 bases separating them.

The chain has TRBV10-3 and TRBJ2-5; 9 bases align to TRBD2. The CDR3 loop spans 13 amino acids. Trimming at V came to 10 bases and at J to 4 bases, leaving 7 bases not matched to a gene. Germline CDR1 is ENHRY and CDR2 is SYGVKD. CDR3 sequence: CATGGTSRETQYF. CDR3 DNA sequence: TGTGCCACGGGGGGGACTAGCCGAGAGACCCAGTACTTC.

This clone was observed a single time. This chain uses TRBV18 with TRBJ2-1; 7 nucleotides align to TRBD1. After removal of 1 base from V and 9 bases from J, the junction contained 9 bases not matched to a gene. The CDR3 has 15 amino acids. Germline V lookup: CDR1 KGHSH, CDR2 LQKENI. The chain's CDR3 is CASSPLKGARGEQFF. The CDR3 region has the DNA TGTGCCAGCTCACCACTTAAGGGGGCAAGGGGTGAGCAGTTCTTC. Looking up the rest from reference TRBV18 and TRBJ2-1 gives the full variable domain: NAGVMQNPRHLVRRRGQEARLRCSPMKGHSHVYWYRQLPEEGLKFMVYLQKENIIDESGMPKERFSAEFPKEGPSILRIQQVVRGDSAAYFCASSPLKGARGEQFFGPGTRLTVL.

The table lists this clone with a count of one. The chain uses TRBV9 and TRBJ2-1; 7 positions match TRBD1. With V trimmed by 3 bases and J by 5 bases, 5 bases remained unmatched. The CDR3 runs 14 residues. The V gene's germline CDR1 is SGDLS and CDR2 YYNGEE. CDR3 in DNA: TGTGCCAGCAGCGCCCGGGACAGCCACAATGAGCAGTTCTTC. Residues: CASSARDSHNEQFF.

V gene TRBV7-6 combines with J gene TRBJ2-3, with a possible D match to TRBD2 (6 bases). The V and J ends lost 1 base and 7 bases respectively, with 15 bases between them. Germline values: CDR1 SGHVS, CDR2 FNYEAQ. CDR3 length: 15 residues. DNA of the CDR3: TGTGCCAGCAGCTTAGGCCAAGGGGAGGCCTATACGCAGTATTTT. Residues: CASSLGQGEAYTQYF. Complete variable domain (other parts from reference TRBV7-6 and TRBJ2-3): GAGVSQSPRYKVTKRGQDVALRCDPISGHVSLYWYRQALGQGPEFLTYFNYEAQQDKSGLPNDRFSAERPEGSISTLTIQRTEQRDSAMYRCASSLGQGEAYTQYFGPGTRLTVL.

The genes are TRBV3-1 (or the pseudogene TRBV3-2) and TRBJ1-4; 10 nucleotides align to TRBD1. The germline V gene has CDR1 LGHDT and CDR2 YNNKEL (reference sequence). V was clipped by 4 bases and J by 3 bases; unmatched bases: 2. This CDR3 is 15 amino acids long. CDR3 protein: CASSRGTGANEKLFF. The CDR3, as DNA: TGTGCCAGCAGCCGAGGGACAGGGGCTAATGAAAAACTGTTTTTT.

CDR3 region: CASSSRLAGGSYNEQFF. The CDR3 region has the DNA TGTGCCAGCAGTTCTCGACTAGCGGGGGGCTCCTACAATGAGCAGTTCTTC. V is TRBV28 and J is TRBJ2-1; 13 bases map to TRBD2. The CDR3 runs 17 residues. After removal of 4 bases from V and 0 bases from J, the junction contained 3 bases not matched to a gene. CDR1 is MDHEN, CDR2 SYDVKM, per germline.

A remark on this clone: The sample has other DNA sequences that encode this CDR3 too. V usage is TRBV7-2 and J usage is TRBJ2-5, with 15 bases lining up with TRBD2. Germline loops: CDR1 SGHTA, CDR2 FQGNSA. CDR3 length: 16 amino acids. V lost 5 bases, J lost 4 bases, and 5 bases stayed unmatched. The CDR3 sequence is CASSTGLAGGRETQYF. For the CDR3, the DNA is TGTGCCAGCAGCACCGGACTAGCGGGGGGGAGAGAGACCCAGTACTTC.

The chain uses TRBV6-5 and TRBJ2-7; D might be TRBD2 (6 bases). V dropped 6 bases and J dropped 3 bases, with 12 bases sitting between them. Germline values: CDR1 MNHEY, CDR2 SVGAGI. The CDR3 extends over 13 amino acids. The CDR3 spells CASSIGGIYEQYF. The CDR3 region has the DNA TGTGCCAGCAGCATAGGAGGGATCTACGAGCAGTACTTC.

The J gene is TRBJ1-4, the V gene TRBV5-6, with 9 positions matching TRBD1. From germline, CDR1 is SGHDT and CDR2 YYEEEE. The CDR3 runs to 15 residues. Losses at the gene ends were 0 bases for V and 7 bases for J; bases not matched to a gene: 4. The CDR3 here is CASSLVGDRAEKLFF. CDR3 coding DNA: TGTGCCAGCAGCTTGGTAGGGGACAGGGCTGAAAAACTGTTTTTT.

The CDR3: CAISEQGAAYEQYF. The CDR3 bases are TGTGCCATCAGTGAACAGGGGGCGGCCTACGAGCAGTACTTC. The chain recombines TRBV10-3 with TRBJ2-7, with TRBD1 matching 9 bases. Losses at the gene ends were 3 bases for V and 2 bases for J; bases not matched to a gene: 2. Germline CDR1 and CDR2: ENHRY and SYGVKD. This CDR3 has 14 amino acids.

The V gene is TRBV5-1, the J gene TRBJ2-5; 10 nucleotides line up with TRBD2. Trimming at V came to 2 bases and at J to 5 bases, leaving 9 bases not matched to a gene. The germline gives CDR1 SGHRS, CDR2 YFSETQ. The CDR3 runs 16 residues. The CDR3 nucleotides are TGCGCCAGCAGCTTAGCGGGGGGGCCCATTTCCGAGACCCAGTACTTC. This translates into CASSLAGGPISETQYF.

This sequence joins TRBV12-3 or TRBV12-4 and TRBJ2-1, with TRBD2 identical over 8 bases. The length of the CDR3 is 13 residues. V lost 8 bases and J lost 7; bases outside the gene matches: 7. CDR3 bases: TGTGCCAGCTTACCGGGGGGGAATAATGAGCAGTTCTTC. Its protein product is CASLPGGNNEQFF.

The rearrangement links TRBV9 to TRBJ2-5; 10 bases agree with TRBD2. The length of the CDR3 is 15 residues. From germline, CDR1 is SGDLS and CDR2 YYNGEE. V lost 4 bases, J lost 5 bases, and 8 bases stayed unmatched. CDR3 sequence reads: CASSPGTSEVETQYF. The CDR3 DNA sequence: TGTGCCAGCAGCCCGGGGACTAGCGAGGTCGAGACCCAGTACTTC.

The J gene is TRBJ2-5, the V gene TRBV13, with D unclear. In germline, CDR1 is PRHDT, CDR2 FYEKMQ (reference sequence). The CDR3 has 15 amino acids. V was trimmed by 5 bases and J by 4 bases, leaving 17 bases between them. The CDR3 sequence is CASSEFSSTGETQYF. DNA for the CDR3: TGTGCCAGCAGCGAATTTTCTAGTACGGGAGAGACCCAGTACTTC.

The gene calls are TRBV5-6 and TRBJ2-1; no clear D gene. Germline V CDR1 and CDR2: SGHDT, YYEEEE. The CDR3 length is 16 residues. With 0 bases removed from V and 0 bases from J, the gap between germline ends came to 10 bases. The CDR3 DNA is TGTGCCAGCAGCTTGGTTGGAGAGAGCTCCTACAATGAGCAGTTCTTC. Its translation: CASSLVGESSYNEQFF.

This clone was found once. The chain joins TRBV28 to TRBJ1-2, with 7 bases lining up with TRBD1. This CDR3 contains 13 residues. Germline CDR1 is MDHEN and CDR2 is SYDVKM. The V segment lost 5 bases and the J segment 8 bases; nucleotides outside the gene matches: 8. The CDR3 protein is CASSIPQGSGYTF. In DNA form, the CDR3 reads TGTGCCAGCAGTATACCACAGGGGAGCGGCTACACCTTC.

The CDR3 region is CASSLRGDTPYEQYF. For the CDR3, the DNA is TGCGCCAGCAGCTTGCGCGGAGATACCCCATACGAGCAGTACTTC. J is TRBJ2-7 and V is TRBV5-1; no clear D gene. Germline loops: CDR1 SGHRS, CDR2 YFSETQ. The CDR3 consists of 15 residues. Trimming took 1 base from V and 4 from J, leaving 15 bases between them.